This T cell receptor (beta chain) was obtained from a study of cytomegalovirus exposure and HLA in healthy donors (dated by TCRdb to about 2017). In terms of the full investigation: An earlier analysis of roughly 500 of the donors reported under 300 Gb of sequence data and roughly 120 million unique TCR beta sequences obtained from approximately 180 million T cells. A handful of DR-DQ haplotypes were handled as single units for association and clustering because linkage in the cohort was strong. About 310 gigabases of sequencing data and approximately 85 million unique TCR sequences were included in an early release covering over 600 HLA-typed donors. The study used immunosequencing to profile the T cell repertoires of under 700 subjects and linked those repertoires to cytomegalovirus serostatus. In a later genetic analysis, genome-wide SNP genotypes for about 55% of the roughly 700 donors were used, and that subset was treated as a discovery cohort. The study was designed to test whether signatures of past pathogen exposure could be identified by cataloging public T cell receptors. Class I and class II HLA loci were covered by the typing at four-digit resolution. The number of donors typed differed by locus, with roughly 629-640 for A, B, C, DRB1 and DQB1, roughly 520 for DQA1, over 600 for DPA1, and some 440 for DPB1. Donor age, sex, ethnicity and CMV serostatus were compiled together with the repertoire data. Of the roughly 400 genotyped donors, approximately 80% fell in the genetic ancestry cluster associated with self-reported Caucasian donors. Among almost 400 genotyped donors of the cohort, an average of roughly 240,000 unique TCR beta nucleotide sequences were sequenced per donor, roughly a sixth of them non-productive. A later analysis re-examined previously published TCR beta repertoires from just over 650 donors and added high-resolution HLA genotyping to investigate patterns of TCR occurrence. All discovery cohort repertoires had been generated using a single sequencing platform. To predict cytomegalovirus infection status, the study combined high-throughput TCR immunosequencing, statistical association of individual TCRs with disease status, and machine learning. In the later analysis, no new phenotypic data were used to find candidate immune exposures; instead, reliance was placed on TCR beta sequences and their occurrence across donors. Along with the approximately 650-subject first cohort, a separate validation cohort of 120 different subjects was used. In an earlier analysis of about 590 of the donors, high-throughput TCR beta sequencing was used to judge whether each TCR beta V gene segment behaved as functional or pseudogenic. Broad study findings and their caveats: Correlated functional status among segregating V segments might reflect linkage disequilibrium, but an unknown experimental factor could not be ruled out. In vitro tests confirmed that a few of the cytomegalovirus-associated TCR beta chains recognize cytomegalovirus antigens. Because counts were too low, seventeen rarely observed V segments, including chromosome 9 orphons, were excluded from the earlier analysis of some 540 of the donors. In the study, around 160 TCR beta chains were listed as associated with cytomegalovirus. In this cohort, only TCR beta chains were sequenced, and detectable features were limited by the absence of alpha or paired-chain data. The sequencing pipeline was judged likely to have produced a cluster of highly shared sequence variants as a technical artifact. The only immune exposure information available for the cohort was CMV serostatus. In a later analysis, HLA-associated TCR beta chains were found to be more clonally expanded and to have lower generation probabilities than equally common non-associated chains. An earlier analysis of approximately 600 of the donors showed that most TCR beta V segments appeared in productive rearrangements either about 87% or about 30% of the time, which broadly matched IMGT annotations. According to the authors, the approach could potentially be generalized to other disease states and immunological phenotypes. A later analysis associated about 18,000 TCR beta sequences with specific HLA alleles at a false discovery rate of 0.05. When HLA alleles, especially DR and DQ, strongly co-occurred, TCR associations were difficult to assign to individual alleles. V-gene and J-gene trimming of TCR beta chains was associated with a missense DCLRE1C variant in a later genetic analysis, and the association was replicated in an independent cohort. Because HLA typing was missing for some donors at each locus, association tests included only the typed subset. Some IMGT-functional V segments, including TRBV6-2 and TRBV6-3, could not be told apart with the 87-base-pair reads, so those segments were excluded. Presence/absence analyses assumed roughly uniform sequencing depth across donors, an assumption that may not hold. A later genetic analysis reported fewer N-insertions in productive TCRs among donors in an Asian-associated ancestry cluster than the approximately 670-donor mean. While some public TCRs were present in many individuals, most TCR sequences turned up only very rarely across donors. In a later analysis, the rate of TCR association differed among HLA loci, with DRB1 alleles having the most associated TCRs and HLA-C alleles having the fewest. In both the original and validation cohorts, the classifier was reported to diagnose cytomegalovirus status with high specificity and sensitivity. A further reported finding was that TCR beta sequences accurately predicted the HLA-A and HLA-B alleles for most subjects in the first cohort. In a later analysis, most CMV-associated TCR beta chains were found to appear HLA-restricted, with HLA associations seemingly driven largely by CMV exposure. In a later analysis, several top co-occurrence clusters were reported to appear linked to parvovirus B19, influenza, CMV and Epstein-Barr virus.

The method was the immunoSEQ multiplex PCR assay. For the multiplex PCR, a mixture combining 60 forward primers for TCR Vbeta segments and 13 reverse primers for TCR Jbeta segments was used. A multiplex PCR assay on genomic DNA amplified the CDR3 region of rearranged TCR beta genes. The amplified TCR beta libraries were sequenced on the Illumina HiSeq System as 87-base-pair reads. On the authors' methods: Across the 670 or so repertoires, a later analysis counted about 81 million unique TCR beta chains, 9 million to 14 million of which were shared by at least two donors. Raw reads were error-corrected and collapsed into unique sequences with a nearest-neighbor algorithm that merged closely related sequences to remove PCR and sequencing errors. V, D and J gene segments were assigned by aligning CDR3 sequences to IMGT reference sequences. For a sequence to be retained, at least a six-nucleotide match to both a V gene segment and a J gene segment was required. A rearrangement was called productive if the CDR3 had no stop codons and remained in frame with V and J, and every other rearrangement was called non-productive. CDR3 was defined by IMGT convention, running from the second conserved V-encoded cysteine to the conserved J-encoded phenylalanine. Sequences without an unambiguous match to a single V gene segment were excluded from the earlier analysis of 500 to 700 of the donors. An earlier analysis of a few hundred of the donors called V segments functional above 56.7% productive rearrangements and segregating when the between-donor standard deviation exceeded 5%. To diagnose cytomegalovirus status from the catalog of TCR beta chain sequences, a statistical classification framework was built. V and J gene assignment, in a later analysis, came from comparing TCR nucleotide sequences with IMGT/GENE-DB human TR gene sequences. Using the TCRdist pipeline, a later analysis assigned CDR3 sequences along with most-parsimonious VDJ recombination scenarios. In a later analysis, every TCR beta chain was defined by the combination of its CDR3 amino acid sequence and its V-gene family, and reads without a unique V-gene family were dropped. To address suspected cross-contamination and a sequencing artifact, a later analysis removed 592 highly shared, low-generation-probability nucleotide sequences. In a later analysis, a clonal expansion index for each public chain was calculated from normalized within-repertoire ranks of inferred template counts. In a later analysis, generation probabilities were computed with a VDJ recombination model fitted to out-of-frame rearrangements, and the resulting probabilities were checked against IGoR. In a later analysis, hypergeometric tests were used to score TCR-TCR, TCR-HLA and TCR-CMV co-occurrence, with a repertoire-size bias correction applied to TCR pairs. In a later analysis, false discovery rates were estimated by permuting HLA or CMV assignments 20 times. In a later analysis, co-occurring TCRs were grouped using DBSCAN, and TCRdist sequence similarity was added for clustering within HLA-allele-positive subsets. Repertoires with fewer than 30,000 or more than 120,000 public chains, plus five repertoires with anomalous nucleotide sharing, were excluded from co-occurrence clustering. The table was pulled from immuneACCESS by TCRdb, which kept in-frame rearrangements only. Such tables lose some clones; where checked, under half of the loss comes from unresolved V genes, and the rest has no known cause. V, J and clone size are taken as reported in that table, and D and trimming were inferred from the DNA itself. The sample yields 150,000 to 200,000 clones; just over 70% were counted once. 4% to 5% of the sample lies in the top ten.

In total, 500 to 700 healthy bone marrow donors made up the cohort. Cohort members were all nominally healthy when sampled, although unrecorded immune exposures were likely present. The donor tested CMV seropositive, placing the donor among the 250 to 350 seropositive members of the cohort. Every donor gave a peripheral blood sample, and the peripheral blood mononuclear cells from that sample were used for TCR beta sequencing. Genomic DNA extraction from the blood cell samples was performed with the Qiagen DNeasy Blood Extraction Kit. Trimming accounts for 8 bases at V and 4 bases at J, while the number of junction bases matched to no gene is 8. The CDR3 measures 14 amino acids from cysteine to phenylalanine. Kept here is only the CDR3 DNA, which spans 42 bases and is read in frame from base 1. CDR1 and CDR2, per the germline V gene, are MGHRA and YSYEKL. In its sample, this clone was seen a few times. Its antigen is still unknown. Base quality data are lacking; no much larger clone is found one base away.

The sequenced sample was PBMCs. The chain couples TRBV4-1 to TRBJ1-5; TRBD1 matches 7 bases in the middle. This receptor was obtained from a man between 18 and 29 years old in good health and CMV-seropositive. The DNA sequence follows: TGCGCCAGCGGTCAAGGGGGCAGGAATCAGCCCCAGCATTTT. This sequence encodes CASGQGGRNQPQHF.